A single T cell receptor (beta chain) is shown here with its context. The data derive from a study of blood T cell repertoires in COVID-19. Germline lookup yields CDR1 SGHTA and CDR2 FQGNSA. V lost 3 bases and J lost 7, with 15 bases in between. This CDR3 comprises 15 residues. Some clones are missing from TCRdb's copy, which holds only in-frame ones; the method was immunoSEQ multiplex PCR. The sample consists of 80,000 to 85,000 clones, about four fifths of them appearing once. The sample consisted of peripheral blood. The chain couples TRBV7-2 to TRBJ1-4, with D unresolved. This sequence originates from a human donor in a cohort sampled during active COVID-19. The CDR3 bases are TGTGCCAGCAGCTTGTTAGGACTGGCGAGTGAAAAACTGTTTTTT. Residues: CASSLLGLASEKLFF.